The 23 T cell receptor beta chains presented below share a single source sample, sequenced in a study of T cells in Graves' hyperthyroidism and ophthalmopathy. Using RNA transcripts as the source, TCR beta CDR3 regions were amplified. When the TCR CDR3 underwent first-round RT-PCR, the HTBI primer set was used. TCRdb reprocessed the multiplex PCR reads with MiXCR, giving one entry per CDR3 protein. The sample yields some 770,000 distinct CDR3 sequences, about a sixth seen once. The source material was blood. These receptors were obtained from a man between 18 and 35 years old with Graves' hyperthyroidism.

This clonotype was seen only a few times. V is TRBV9 and J is TRBJ2-1; 9 bases match TRBD1. The V and J ends lost 2 bases and 6 bases, in that order; junction bases with no gene match: 12. CDR3 length: 17 residues. Germline V lookup: CDR1 SGDLS, CDR2 YYNGEE. The CDR3 DNA sequence: TGTGCCAGCAGCGTTCTAGTCCCCCACAGGGGGCTCAATGAGCAGTTCTTC. This sequence encodes CASSVLVPHRGLNEQFF. Looking up the rest from reference TRBV9 and TRBJ2-1 gives the full variable domain: DSGVTQTPKHLITATGQRVTLRCSPRSGDLSVYWYQQSLDQGLQFLIQYYNGEERAKGNILERFSAQQFPDLHSELNLSSLELGDSALYFCASSVLVPHRGLNEQFFGPGTRLTVL.

This clonotype has a handful of counts. This sequence joins TRBV27 and TRBJ2-2, with TRBD2 matching over 9 bases. The CDR3 runs to 14 residues. CDR1 is MNHEY and CDR2 is SMNVEV in the germline V gene (reference sequence). V shed 4 bases, J shed 6 bases, and the junction held 3 bases outside the gene matches. The DNA for the CDR3 is TGTGCCAGCAGTTCTAGCGGGATTGCCGGGGAGCTGTTTTTT. Translation gives CASSSSGIAGELFF.

This rearrangement joins TRBV5-1 to TRBJ1-4, with a possible D match to TRBD1 (5 bases). This CDR3 comprises 15 residues. The germline CDR1 and CDR2 sequences are SGHRS and YFSETQ. Trimming took 0 bases from V and 11 from J, leaving 17 bases between them. This CDR3 reads CASSLGDSRNEKLFF. In DNA, the CDR3 is TGCGCCAGCAGCTTGGGCGACAGCCGTAACGAGAAACTGTTTTTT.

At least ten counts were recorded for this clonotype. The genes are TRBV7-9 and TRBJ1-1, with D tentatively TRBD1 (5 bases). V was shortened by 3 bases and J by 6 bases, with 8 bases between the two germline ends. CDR3 length: 12 amino acids. From germline, CDR1 is SEHNR and CDR2 FQNEAQ (reference sequence). CDR3 bases: TGTGCCAGCAGCTTTGTGGGGGCTGAAGCTTTCTTT. As protein: CASSFVGAEAFF.

This chain joins TRBV7-9 and TRBJ2-7, with 8 bases aligning to TRBD1. The V gene's germline CDR1 is SEHNR and CDR2 FQNEAQ (reference sequence). V shed 8 bases and J 0 bases; nucleotides not matched to a gene: 18. This CDR3 region has 18 residues. For the CDR3, the DNA is TGTGCCAGCCGATCTAGTCCCGGGACAGGTCCGAGCTCCTACGAGCAGTACTTC. It specifies CASRSSPGTGPSSYEQYF.

This chain joins TRBV12-5 and TRBJ2-3; TRBD1 matches at 7 bases. The CDR3 contains 15 residues. The trim removed 6 bases at V and 5 bases at J, leaving 11 bases unmatched. The germline CDR1 and CDR2 sequences are LGHNT and FRNRAP. CDR3 nucleotide sequence: TGTGCTAGTGGCGACGACAGGGCTAAGGGAGATACGCAGTATTTT. Translated, it gives CASGDDRAKGDTQYF.

This rearrangement joins TRBV14 to TRBJ2-1; D possibly corresponds to TRBD2 (6 bases). Germline loops: CDR1 SGHDN, CDR2 FVKESK. The CDR3 has 13 amino acids. Trimming shortened V by 0 bases and J by 11 bases, and 11 bases separated the two germline ends. The CDR3 sequence: CASSQDRGRKQFF. The CDR3 DNA reads TGTGCCAGCAGCCAAGATCGGGGGAGGAAGCAGTTCTTC.

This clonotype was seen at least ten times. J is TRBJ2-3 and V is TRBV20-1; D is tentatively TRBD1 or TRBD2 (5 bases each). The V and J ends lost 0 bases and 3 bases respectively, with 19 bases between them. This CDR3 spans 17 amino acids. In germline, CDR1 is DFQATT, CDR2 SNEGSKA (reference sequence). CDR3 nucleotide sequence: TGCAGTGCTAGAGAAGGGCAGGACTGGGGCCAAACAGATACGCAGTATTTT. Translating it yields CSAREGQDWGQTDTQYF.

This clonotype has more than one count but fewer than ten. This CDR3 is CASRLHGGEQFF. DNA of the CDR3: TGTGCCAGCAGACTCCACGGGGGTGAGCAGTTCTTC. The chain employs TRBV3-1 and TRBJ2-1; the D gene is possibly TRBD2 (6 bases). Per germline, CDR1 LGHDT and CDR2 YNNKEL (reference sequence). This CDR3 is 12 amino acids long. V lost 6 bases and J 9 bases, leaving 12 bases between the germline ends.

In this sample, this clonotype turned up a few times. The V call is TRBV20-1, the J call TRBJ1-1, with a weak D call TRBD1 (6 bases). The CDR3 runs to 15 residues. V was cut by 1 base and J by 4 bases, with 16 bases left in between. Germline CDR1 and CDR2: DFQATT and SNEGSKA (reference sequence). Here the CDR3 reads CSARAPSRGGTEAFF. The CDR3 nucleotides are TGCAGTGCTAGAGCCCCCTCAAGGGGGGGCACTGAAGCTTTCTTT.

The chain is built from TRBV4-1 and TRBJ2-1; D remains unclear. V was cut by 0 bases and J by 0 bases, with 6 bases left in between. Germline V lookup: CDR1 MGHRA, CDR2 YSYEKL. The CDR3 extends over 15 amino acids. CDR3 in amino acids: CASSQDTGSYNEQFF. The CDR3 region has the DNA TGCGCCAGCAGCCAAGACACGGGCTCCTACAATGAGCAGTTCTTC.

The sample holds a few counts of this clonotype. The chain couples TRBV20-1 to TRBJ2-3; 8 bases map to TRBD2. J was trimmed by 0 bases and V by 4 bases; bases with no gene match: 6. Germline-derived CDR1 and CDR2 are DFQATT and SNEGSKA (reference sequence). The CDR3 extends over 15 amino acids. The CDR3 region has the DNA TGCAGTGCTATACCTACTAGCGGTAGCACAGATACGCAGTATTTT. The encoded protein is CSAIPTSGSTDTQYF.

The V gene is TRBV6-1, the J gene TRBJ2-1, with 11 bases matching TRBD2. CDR1 MNHNS and CDR2 SASEGT come from the germline V gene. The length of the CDR3 is 15 residues. V was clipped by 6 bases and J by 8 bases; unmatched bases: 9. Written as DNA, the CDR3 is TGTGCCAGCAGACACATTAGCGGGAGGGTTGATGAGCAGTTCTTC. Amino acids: CASRHISGRVDEQFF.

Ten or more counts support this clonotype. This chain uses TRBV11-3 with TRBJ1-1; D gene ambiguous. CDR3 length: 14 residues. V lost 0 bases, J lost 11 bases, and 16 bases lay in between. Germline lookup yields CDR1 SGHNT and CDR2 YENEEA. CDR3 nucleotide sequence: TGTGCCAGCAGCTTAGATCGAACAGCCAAAGAGGCTTTCTTT. This translates into CASSLDRTAKEAFF.

This clonotype was counted at least ten times. The chain links TRBV3-1 to TRBJ2-7, with 11 nucleotides matching TRBD2. The CDR3 extends over 16 amino acids. Germline lookup yields CDR1 LGHDT and CDR2 YNNKEL (reference sequence). V lost 3 bases to trimming and J lost 0 bases; unmatched junction nucleotides: 4. In DNA form, the CDR3 reads TGTGCCAGCAGCCACCTGACTAGCGGGGCCTCCTACGAGCAGTACTTC. Protein: CASSHLTSGASYEQYF.

This clonotype showed up many times. V and J are TRBV7-8 and TRBJ2-7, with D possibly called TRBD1 or TRBD2 (6 bases each). V gave up 2 bases and J gave up 1 base, with 9 bases separating them. Germline V gives CDR1 SGHVS, CDR2 FQNEAQ. The CDR3 consists of 14 residues. CDR3 amino acids: CASSLQGTSYEQYF. The CDR3 nucleotides are TGTGCCAGCAGCTTACAGGGGACTTCCTACGAGCAGTACTTC.

This clonotype was observed a few times. The chain employs TRBV20-1 and TRBJ1-1; D possibly corresponds to TRBD1 (5 bases). This CDR3 is built from 11 residues. The germline CDR1 and CDR2 sequences are DFQATT and SNEGSKA (reference sequence). CDR3 amino acids: CRGGGGTEAFF. The CDR3 nucleotides read TGCAGGGGGGGGGGGGGAACTGAAGCTTTCTTT.

This clonotype was recorded at least ten times. This chain joins TRBV28 and TRBJ2-7; 10 nucleotides agree with TRBD2. V shed 6 bases, J shed 1 base, and the junction held 12 bases outside the gene matches. The CDR3 has 17 amino acids. Germline V gene data show CDR1 as MDHEN and CDR2 as SYDVKM. The DNA of the CDR3 is TGTGCCAGCAGGCCGCCAGCGGGAGGGCCGGAGTCCTACGAGCAGTACTTC. It is translated as CASRPPAGGPESYEQYF.

This clonotype was recorded many times. This rearrangement joins TRBV28 to TRBJ2-3; possible D gene TRBD2, 6 bases. Trimming left V 6 bases short and J 2 bases short, with 12 bases between. The germline V gene encodes CDR1 MDHEN and CDR2 SYDVKM. The CDR3 runs 14 residues. CDR3 protein: CASSPEGYTDTQYF. The CDR3 nucleotides are TGTGCCAGCAGCCCGGAGGGATACACAGATACGCAGTATTTT.

The rearrangement links TRBV29-1 to TRBJ2-5; 13 nucleotides line up with TRBD2. CDR3 length equals 16 residues. V trimming: 3 bases; J trimming: 6 bases; junction bases outside the gene matches: 10. CDR1 is SQVTM and CDR2 is ANQGSEA in the germline V gene. CDR3 sequence reads: CSVETVTSGRRKTQYF. CDR3 in DNA: TGCAGCGTTGAGACCGTGACTAGCGGGAGGCGGAAGACCCAGTACTTC.

V gene TRBV3-1 combines with J gene TRBJ2-7; no definite D call. This CDR3 is built from 14 residues. The V end was cut by 0 bases, the J end by 2 bases, with 8 bases between. Germline assignment: CDR1 LGHDT and CDR2 YNNKEL (reference sequence). In nucleotides, the CDR3 is TGTGCCAGCAGCCAAGATCTCAGCCCCTACGAGCAGTACTTC. Translated: CASSQDLSPYEQYF.

The V and J genes are TRBV6-1 and TRBJ2-1; 7 nucleotides align to TRBD1. The CDR3 is 13 amino acids. The J segment lost 15 bases and the V segment lost 6 bases, leaving 14 bases of the junction unmatched. CDR1 is MNHNS, CDR2 SASEGT, per germline. The CDR3 is CASSPGQVGDRFF. The DNA of the CDR3 is TGTGCCAGCAGCCCCGGACAGGTTGGGGATCGGTTCTTC.

The table lists this clonotype with a few counts. The chain links TRBV4-1 to TRBJ1-5, with D hard to call. This CDR3 region has 18 residues. CDR1 MGHRA and CDR2 YSYEKL come from the germline V gene. Trimming removed 4 bases from V and 3 bases from J, with 22 bases in between. For the CDR3, the DNA is TGCGCCAGCAGCCGCTGGATGGGGAACTGGGGATTCAATCAGCCCCAGCATTTT. It codes for CASSRWMGNWGFNQPQHF.